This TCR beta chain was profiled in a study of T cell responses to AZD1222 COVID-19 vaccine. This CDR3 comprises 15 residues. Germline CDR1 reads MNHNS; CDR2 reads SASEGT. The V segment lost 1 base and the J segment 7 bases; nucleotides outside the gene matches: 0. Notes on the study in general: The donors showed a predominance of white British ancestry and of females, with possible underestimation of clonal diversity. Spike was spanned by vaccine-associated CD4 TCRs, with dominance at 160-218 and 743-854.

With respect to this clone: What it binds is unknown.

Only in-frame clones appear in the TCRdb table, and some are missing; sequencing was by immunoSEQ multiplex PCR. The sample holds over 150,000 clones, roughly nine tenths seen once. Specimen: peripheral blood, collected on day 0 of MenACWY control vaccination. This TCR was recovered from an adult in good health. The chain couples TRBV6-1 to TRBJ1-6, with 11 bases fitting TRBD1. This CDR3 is CASSEGTGGNSPLHF. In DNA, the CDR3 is TGTGCCAGCAGTGAAGGGACAGGGGGCAATTCACCCCTCCACTTT.